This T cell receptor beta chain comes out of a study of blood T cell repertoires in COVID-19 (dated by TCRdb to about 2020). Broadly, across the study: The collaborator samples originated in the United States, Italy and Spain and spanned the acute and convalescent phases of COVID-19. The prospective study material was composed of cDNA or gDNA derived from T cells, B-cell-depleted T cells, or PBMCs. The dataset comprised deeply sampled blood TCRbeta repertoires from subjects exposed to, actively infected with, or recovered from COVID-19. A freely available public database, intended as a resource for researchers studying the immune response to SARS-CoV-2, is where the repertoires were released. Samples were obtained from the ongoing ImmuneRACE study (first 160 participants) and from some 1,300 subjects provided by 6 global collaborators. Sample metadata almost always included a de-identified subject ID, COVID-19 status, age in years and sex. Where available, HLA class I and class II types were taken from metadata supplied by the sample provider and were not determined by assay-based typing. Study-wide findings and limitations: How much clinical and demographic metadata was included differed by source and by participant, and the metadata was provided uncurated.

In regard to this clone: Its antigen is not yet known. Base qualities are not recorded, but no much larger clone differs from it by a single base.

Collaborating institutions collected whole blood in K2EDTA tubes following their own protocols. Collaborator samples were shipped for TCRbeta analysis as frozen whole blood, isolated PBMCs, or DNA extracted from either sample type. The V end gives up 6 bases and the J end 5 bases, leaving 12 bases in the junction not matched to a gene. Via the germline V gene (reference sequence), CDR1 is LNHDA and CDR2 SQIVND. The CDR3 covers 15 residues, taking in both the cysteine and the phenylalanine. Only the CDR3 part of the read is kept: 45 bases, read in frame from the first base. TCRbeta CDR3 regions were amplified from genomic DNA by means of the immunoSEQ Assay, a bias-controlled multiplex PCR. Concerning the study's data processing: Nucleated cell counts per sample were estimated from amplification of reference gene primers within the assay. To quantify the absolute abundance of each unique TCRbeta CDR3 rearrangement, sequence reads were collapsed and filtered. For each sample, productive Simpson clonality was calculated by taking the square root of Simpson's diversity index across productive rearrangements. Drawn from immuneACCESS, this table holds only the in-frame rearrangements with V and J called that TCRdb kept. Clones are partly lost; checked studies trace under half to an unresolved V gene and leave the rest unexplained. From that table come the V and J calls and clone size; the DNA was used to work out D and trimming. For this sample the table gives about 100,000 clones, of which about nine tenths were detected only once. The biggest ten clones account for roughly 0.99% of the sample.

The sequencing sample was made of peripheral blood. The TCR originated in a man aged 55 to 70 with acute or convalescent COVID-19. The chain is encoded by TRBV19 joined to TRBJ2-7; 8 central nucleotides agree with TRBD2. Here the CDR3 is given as CASRLQAGEGHEQYF. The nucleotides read TGTGCCAGTAGGTTACAAGCGGGAGAAGGCCACGAGCAGTACTTC. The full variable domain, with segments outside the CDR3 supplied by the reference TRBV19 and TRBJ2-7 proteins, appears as DGGITQSPKYLFRKEGQNVTLSCEQNLNHDAMYWYRQDPGQGLRLIYYSQIVNDFQKGDIAEGYSVSREKKESFPLTVTSAQKNPTAFYLCASRLQAGEGHEQYFGPGTRLTVT.